The source of this T cell receptor (beta chain) is a study of OX40 agonist ivuxolimab in advanced cancers. Overall study: Patients received ivuxolimab, an agonistic anti-OX40 (CD134) antibody.

TCRdb keeps only in-frame clones here, not all; method: immunoSEQ multiplex PCR. The sample holds some 30,000 clones, under 85% seen once. V gave up 5 bases and J gave up 5 bases, with 19 bases separating them. The CDR3 spans 17 residues. Here the sequenced sample was CD4+ or CD8+ T cells sorted from blood, taken in a trial of the OX40 agonist ivuxolimab. This TCR was recovered from an adult with an advanced solid tumor such as melanoma, head and neck, liver or kidney cancer. The chain links TRBV23-1 to TRBJ2-6; no definite D call. TRBV23-1 is designated an ORF whose function remains uncertain. The CDR3 DNA is TGCGCCAGCAGTTTACTTTCGCAACAAAGTCGGGCCAACGTCCTGACTTTC. Its translation: CASSLLSQQSRANVLTF.